This T cell receptor (beta chain) derives from a study of CD8 T cells in Susac syndrome. As for the study in general: Sequencing included Susac syndrome patients, about six of them with active disease and under 10 in remission.

Remarks on this clonotype: Its matching antigen is unknown.

Findings and limits, study-wide: In Susac patients, clonal expansion was not detected in CD4+ cells.

It was negative isolation that provided the CD8+ and CD4+ T cells, whereas TEMRA cells were enriched by FACS. In germline, CDR1 is LGHNA, CDR2 YSLEER. V lost 1 base to trimming and J lost 6 bases; unmatched junction nucleotides: 12. The CDR3 has 17 residues. The authors reverse transcribed 0.5 to 1 ug RNA with random hexamers. Amplification of TCR beta CDR3 spanned 54 Vbeta and 13 Jbeta via immunoSEQ multiplex PCR. TCRdb analysed the immunoSEQ multiplex PCR reads with MiXCR anew, one entry per CDR3 protein. Here the sample spans 200,000 to 250,000 distinct CDR3 sequences, about 95% being singletons. This chain connects TRBV4-3 to TRBJ2-1; 7 bases agree with TRBD1. Sequencing was carried out using CD4+ T cells from PBMCs. The clonotype comes from a human donor with Susac syndrome. The CDR3 spells CASSQGSGLGGPNEQFF. DNA of the CDR3: TGCGCCAGCAGCCAAGGTTCGGGGCTAGGGGGCCCCAATGAGCAGTTCTTC.